Following are 9 T cell receptor beta chains from one sample sequenced in a study of T cell changes during pregnancy in multiple sclerosis. The data were produced by immunoSEQ multiplex PCR, yet TCRdb's version contains in-frame clones alone and is incomplete. This table has roughly 97,000 clones, 90% appearing once. Specimen: peripheral blood, collected in the second trimester of pregnancy. The receptors were gathered from a female donor in good health, enrolled as a control in a pregnancy study.

The gene calls are TRBV18 and TRBJ1-3; TRBD1 matches at 7 bases. Germline CDR1 KGHSH, CDR2 LQKENI. CDR3 length: 15 residues. The V gene end was trimmed by 2 bases and the J gene end by 2 bases; junction bases not matched to a gene: 3. The CDR3 protein is CASSPLDRAGNTIYF. CDR3 DNA: TGTGCCAGCTCACCATTAGACAGGGCTGGAAACACCATATATTTT.

V gene TRBV6-6 combines with J gene TRBJ2-7, with D possibly being TRBD1 (5 bases). The germline V and J ends were trimmed by 6 bases and 1 base, with 10 bases remaining between them. This CDR3 contains 13 residues. Looked up from germline, CDR1 is MNHNY and CDR2 is SVGAGI (reference sequence). CDR3: CASSYDRSYEQYF. The CDR3 DNA follows: TGTGCCAGCAGCTATGACAGATCCTACGAGCAGTACTTC.

CDR3 sequence: CASSRGVLAGGTDTQYF. The DNA of the CDR3 is TGTGCCAGCAGCCGCGGGGTACTAGCGGGAGGCACAGATACGCAGTATTTT. The chain uses TRBV11-2 and TRBJ2-3; 11 nucleotides line up with TRBD2. V was clipped by 5 bases and J by 1 base; unmatched bases: 8. This CDR3 is 17 amino acids long. CDR1 SGHAT and CDR2 FQNNGV come from the germline V gene.

This clone occurred a few times. The rearrangement uses TRBV5-1 and TRBJ1-1, with a possible D match to TRBD1 (5 bases). Germline loops: CDR1 SGHRS, CDR2 YFSETQ. CDR3 length: 14 amino acids. V shed 0 bases and J shed 0 bases, with 6 bases lying between them. The CDR3 loop is CASSLGTLNTEAFF. DNA for the CDR3: TGCGCCAGCAGCTTGGGGACATTGAACACTGAAGCTTTCTTT. Using reference TRBV5-1 and TRBJ1-1 for the parts outside the CDR3, the full variable domain is KAGVTQTPRYLIKTRGQQVTLSCSPISGHRSVSWYQQTPGQGLQFLFEYFSETQRNKGNFPGRFSGRQFSNSRSEMNVSTLELGDSALYLCASSLGTLNTEAFFGQGTRLTVV.

V and J are TRBV2 and TRBJ2-3, with 11 bases that match TRBD2. The V gene end was trimmed by 8 bases and the J gene end by 6 bases; junction bases not matched to a gene: 7. This CDR3 comprises 14 residues. Per the germline V gene, CDR1 is SNHLY and CDR2 is FYNNEI. This CDR3 reads CASRTSGGRDTQYF. The CDR3 nucleotides are TGTGCCAGCCGTACTAGCGGGGGACGGGATACGCAGTATTTT. Full variable domain (rest looked up from reference TRBV2 and TRBJ2-3): EPEVTQTPSHQVTQMGQEVILRCVPISNHLYFYWYRQILGQKVEFLVSFYNNEISEKSEIFDDQFSVERPDGSNFTLKIRSTKLEDSAMYFCASRTSGGRDTQYFGPGTRLTVL.

The V and J genes are TRBV6-6 and TRBJ1-3; unclear D gene. The V gene's germline CDR1 is MNHNY and CDR2 SVGAGI (reference sequence). Trimming stripped 7 bases from V and 4 bases from J, with 11 bases between. The CDR3 has 13 amino acids. CDR3 sequence: CASKEGGGNTIYF. In DNA, the CDR3 is TGTGCCAGCAAGGAGGGAGGGGGAAACACCATATATTTT.

V and J are TRBV28 and TRBJ2-2, with 7 bases matching TRBD1. The CDR3 extends over 14 amino acids. Per germline, CDR1 MDHEN and CDR2 SYDVKM. Trimming removed 6 bases from V and 4 bases from J; junction bases left unmatched: 5. CDR3 loop: CASSPGQVTGELFF. CDR3 in DNA: TGTGCCAGCAGCCCCGGACAGGTCACCGGGGAGCTGTTTTTT. Full variable domain (outside the CDR3, taken from reference TRBV28 and TRBJ2-2): DVKVTQSSRYLVKRTGEKVFLECVQDMDHENMFWYRQDPGLGLRLIYFSYDVKMKEKGDIPEGYSVSREKKERFSLILESASTNQTSMYLCASSPGQVTGELFFGEGSRLTVL.

The chain employs TRBV7-2 and TRBJ2-1, with D unclear. This CDR3 is 17 amino acids long. V gave up 1 base and J gave up 0 bases, with 13 bases separating them. CDR1 SGHTA and CDR2 FQGNSA come from the germline V gene. CDR3 in amino acids: CASSLGFRRSSYNEQFF. CDR3 nucleotide sequence: TGTGCCAGCAGCTTAGGGTTCCGGAGAAGCTCCTACAATGAGCAGTTCTTC.

V usage is TRBV30 and J usage is TRBJ1-2; maybe TRBD1 (5 bases). The germline gives CDR1 GTSNPN, CDR2 SVGIG (reference sequence). V shed 2 bases and J shed 0 bases, with 13 bases lying between them. The CDR3 has 15 amino acids. As DNA, the CDR3 is TGTGCCTGGAGTTTGGGGGGGATAGCTAACTATGGCTACACCTTC. As protein: CAWSLGGIANYGYTF.